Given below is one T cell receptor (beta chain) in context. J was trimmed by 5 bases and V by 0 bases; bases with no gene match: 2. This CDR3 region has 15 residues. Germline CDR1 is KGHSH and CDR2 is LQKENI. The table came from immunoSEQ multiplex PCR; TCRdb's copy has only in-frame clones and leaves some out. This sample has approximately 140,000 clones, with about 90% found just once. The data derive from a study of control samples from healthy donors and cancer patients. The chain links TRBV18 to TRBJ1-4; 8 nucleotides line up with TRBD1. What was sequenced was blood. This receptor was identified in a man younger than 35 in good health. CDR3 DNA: TGTGCCAGCTCACCACCGGGACAGGAGAATGAAAAACTGTTTTTT. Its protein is CASSPPGQENEKLFF.